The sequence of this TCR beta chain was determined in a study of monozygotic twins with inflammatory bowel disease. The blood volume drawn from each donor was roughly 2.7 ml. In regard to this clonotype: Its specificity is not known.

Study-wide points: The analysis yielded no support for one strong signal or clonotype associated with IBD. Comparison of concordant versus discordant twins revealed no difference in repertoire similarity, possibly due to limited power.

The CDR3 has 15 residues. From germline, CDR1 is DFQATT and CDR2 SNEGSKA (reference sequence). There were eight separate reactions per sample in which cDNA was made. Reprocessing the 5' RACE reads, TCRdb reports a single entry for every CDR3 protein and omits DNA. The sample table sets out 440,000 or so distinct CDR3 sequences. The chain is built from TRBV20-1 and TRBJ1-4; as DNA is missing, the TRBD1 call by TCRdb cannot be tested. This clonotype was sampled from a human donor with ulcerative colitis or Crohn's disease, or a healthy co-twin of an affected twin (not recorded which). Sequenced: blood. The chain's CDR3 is CSAPSGVLWNEKLFF.